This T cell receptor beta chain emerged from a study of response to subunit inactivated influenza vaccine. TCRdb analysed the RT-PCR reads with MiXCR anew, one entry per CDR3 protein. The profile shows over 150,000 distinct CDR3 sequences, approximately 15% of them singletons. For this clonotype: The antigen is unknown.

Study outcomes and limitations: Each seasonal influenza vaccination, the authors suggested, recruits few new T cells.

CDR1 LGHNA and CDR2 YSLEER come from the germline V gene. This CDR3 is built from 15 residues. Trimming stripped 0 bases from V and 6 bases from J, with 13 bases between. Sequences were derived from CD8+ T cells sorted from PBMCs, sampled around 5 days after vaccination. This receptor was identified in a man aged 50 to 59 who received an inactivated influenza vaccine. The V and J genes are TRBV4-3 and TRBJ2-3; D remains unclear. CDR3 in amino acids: CASSQDEVAPDTQYF. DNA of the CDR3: TGCGCCAGCAGCCAAGATGAGGTAGCACCCGATACGCAGTATTTT.